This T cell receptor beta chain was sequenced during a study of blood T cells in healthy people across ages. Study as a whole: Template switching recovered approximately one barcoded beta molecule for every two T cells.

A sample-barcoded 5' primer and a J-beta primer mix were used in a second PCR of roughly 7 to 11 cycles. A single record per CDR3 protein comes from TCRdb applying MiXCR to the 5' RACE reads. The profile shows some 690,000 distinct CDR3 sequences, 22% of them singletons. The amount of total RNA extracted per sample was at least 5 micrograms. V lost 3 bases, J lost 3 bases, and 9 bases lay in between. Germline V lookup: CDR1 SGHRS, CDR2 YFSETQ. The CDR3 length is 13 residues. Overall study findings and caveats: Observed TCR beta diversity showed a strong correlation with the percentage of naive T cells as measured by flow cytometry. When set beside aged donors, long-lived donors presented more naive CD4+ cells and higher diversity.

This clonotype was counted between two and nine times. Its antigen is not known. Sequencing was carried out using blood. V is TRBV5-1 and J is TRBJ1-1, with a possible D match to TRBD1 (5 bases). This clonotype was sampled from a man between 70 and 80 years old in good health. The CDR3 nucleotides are TGCGCCAGCAGCTCTGGGGCAGACACTGAAGCTTTCTTT. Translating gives CASSSGADTEAFF.